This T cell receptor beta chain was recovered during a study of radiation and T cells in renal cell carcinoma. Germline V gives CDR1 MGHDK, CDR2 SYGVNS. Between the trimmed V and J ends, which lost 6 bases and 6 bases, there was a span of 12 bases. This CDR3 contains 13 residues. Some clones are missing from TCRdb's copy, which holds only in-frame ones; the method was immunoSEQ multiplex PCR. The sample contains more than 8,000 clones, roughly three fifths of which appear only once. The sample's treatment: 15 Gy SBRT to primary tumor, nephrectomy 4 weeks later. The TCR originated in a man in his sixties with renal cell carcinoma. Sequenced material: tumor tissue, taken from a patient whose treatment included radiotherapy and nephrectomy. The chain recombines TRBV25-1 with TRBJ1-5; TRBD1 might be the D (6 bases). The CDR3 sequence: CASSLTGSQPQHF. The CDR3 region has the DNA TGTGCCAGCAGCCTTACAGGGAGTCAGCCCCAGCATTTT.